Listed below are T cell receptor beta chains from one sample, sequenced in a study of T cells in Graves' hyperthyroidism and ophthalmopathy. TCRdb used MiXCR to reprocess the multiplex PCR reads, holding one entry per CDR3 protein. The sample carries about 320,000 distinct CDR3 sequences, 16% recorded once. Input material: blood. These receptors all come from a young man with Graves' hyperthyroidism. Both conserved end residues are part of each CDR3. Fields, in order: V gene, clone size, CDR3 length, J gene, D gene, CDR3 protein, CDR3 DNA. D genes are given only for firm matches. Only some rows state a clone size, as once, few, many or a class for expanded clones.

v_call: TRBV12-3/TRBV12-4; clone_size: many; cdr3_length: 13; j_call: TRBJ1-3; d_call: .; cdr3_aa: CASSLSSGNTIYF; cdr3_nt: TGTGCCAGCAGTTTAAGCTCTGGAAACACCATATATTTT
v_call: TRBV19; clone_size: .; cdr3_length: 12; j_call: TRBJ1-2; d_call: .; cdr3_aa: CASTPPGGGYTF; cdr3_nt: TGTGCCAGTACCCCGCCGGGGGGGGGCTACACCTTC
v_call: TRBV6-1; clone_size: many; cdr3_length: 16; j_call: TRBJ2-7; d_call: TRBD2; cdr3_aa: CASSEEAGGPSYEQYF; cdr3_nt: TGTGCCAGCAGTGAAGAAGCGGGAGGCCCCTCCTACGAGCAGTACTTC
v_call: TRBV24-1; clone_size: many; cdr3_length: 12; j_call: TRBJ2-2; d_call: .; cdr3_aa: CATRSNTGELFF; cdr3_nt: TGTGCCACCAGATCAAACACCGGGGAGCTGTTTTTT
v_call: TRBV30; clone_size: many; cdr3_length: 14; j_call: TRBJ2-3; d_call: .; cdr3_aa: CAWSVAGSLATQYF; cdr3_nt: TGTGCCTGGAGTGTCGCAGGGTCATTGGCTACGCAGTATTTT
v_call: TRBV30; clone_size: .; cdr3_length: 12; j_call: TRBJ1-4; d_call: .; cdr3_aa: CAWSPQFEKLFF; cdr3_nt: TGTGCCTGGAGCCCACAATTTGAAAAACTGTTTTTT
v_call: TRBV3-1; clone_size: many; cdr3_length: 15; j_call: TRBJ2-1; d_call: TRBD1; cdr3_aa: CASSPLRGRGTEQFF; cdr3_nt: TGTGCCAGCAGCCCTTTAAGGGGCAGGGGGACTGAGCAGTTCTTC
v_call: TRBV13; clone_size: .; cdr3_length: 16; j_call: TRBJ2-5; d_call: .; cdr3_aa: CASSFGGTENQETQYF; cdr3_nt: TGTGCCAGCAGCTTCGGAGGGACAGAAAACCAAGAGACCCAGTACTTC
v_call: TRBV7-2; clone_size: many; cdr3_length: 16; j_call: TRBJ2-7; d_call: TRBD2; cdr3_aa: CASSLLAGVRSYEQYF; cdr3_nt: TGTGCCAGCAGCCTTCTAGCGGGAGTGAGGTCCTACGAGCAGTACTTC
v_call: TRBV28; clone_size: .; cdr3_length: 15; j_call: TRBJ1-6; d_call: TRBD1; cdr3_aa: CASLTRGQGLSPLHF; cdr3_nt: TGTGCCAGCCTCACCCGGGGACAGGGACTCTCACCCCTCCACTTT
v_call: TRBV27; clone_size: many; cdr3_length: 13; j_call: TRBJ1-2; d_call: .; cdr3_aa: CASSFLGGHGYTF; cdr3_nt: TGTGCCAGCAGTTTTCTAGGGGGACATGGCTACACCTTC
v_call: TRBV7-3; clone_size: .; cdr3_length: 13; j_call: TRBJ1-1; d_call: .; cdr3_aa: CASSLTQAAEAFF; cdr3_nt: TGTGCCAGCAGCTTAACACAGGCCGCTGAAGCTTTCTTT
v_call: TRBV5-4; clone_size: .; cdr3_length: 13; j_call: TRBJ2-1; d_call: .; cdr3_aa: CASSRDSSQKQFF; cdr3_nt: TGTGCCAGCAGCCGCGACTCCTCTCAAAAGCAGTTCTTC
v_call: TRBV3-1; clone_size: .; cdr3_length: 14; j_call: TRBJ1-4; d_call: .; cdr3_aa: CASSQSRLNEKLFF; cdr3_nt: TGTGCCAGCAGCCAAAGCCGCCTTAATGAAAAACTGTTTTTT
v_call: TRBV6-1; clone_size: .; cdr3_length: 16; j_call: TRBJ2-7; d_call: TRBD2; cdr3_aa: CASSQAGVGALYEQYF; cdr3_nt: TGTGCCAGCAGCCAAGCGGGGGTGGGTGCCCTCTACGAGCAGTACTTC
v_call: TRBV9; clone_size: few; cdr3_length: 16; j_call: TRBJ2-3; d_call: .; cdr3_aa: CASSVSGGRSTDTQYF; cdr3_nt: TGTGCCAGCAGCGTATCCGGAGGTCGGAGCACAGATACGCAGTATTTT
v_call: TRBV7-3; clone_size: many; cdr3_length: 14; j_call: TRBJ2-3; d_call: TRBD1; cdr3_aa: CASSLMQGEDTQYF; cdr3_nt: TGTGCCAGCAGCTTAATGCAGGGGGAAGATACGCAGTATTTT
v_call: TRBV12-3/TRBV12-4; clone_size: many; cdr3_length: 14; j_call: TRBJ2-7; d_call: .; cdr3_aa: CASTSSFSPYEQYF; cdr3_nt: TGTGCCAGCACCTCTAGCTTCAGTCCCTACGAGCAGTACTTC
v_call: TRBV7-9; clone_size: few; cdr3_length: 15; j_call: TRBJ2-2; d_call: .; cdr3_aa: CASSSWADYTGELFF; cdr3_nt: TGTGCCAGCAGCTCTTGGGCAGACTACACCGGGGAGCTGTTTTTT
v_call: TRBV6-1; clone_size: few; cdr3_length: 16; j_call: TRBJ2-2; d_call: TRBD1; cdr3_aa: CASRGLGQGDSGELFF; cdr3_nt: TGTGCCAGCAGAGGATTGGGACAGGGGGATTCCGGGGAGCTGTTTTTT
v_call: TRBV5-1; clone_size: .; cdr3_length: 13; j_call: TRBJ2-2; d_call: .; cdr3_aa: CASSLEEIGELFF; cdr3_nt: TGCGCCAGCAGCTTGGAGGAAATCGGGGAGCTGTTTTTT
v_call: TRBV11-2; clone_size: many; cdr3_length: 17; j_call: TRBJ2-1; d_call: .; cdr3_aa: CASSLVAGPGPSDEQFF; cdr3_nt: TGTGCCAGCAGCTTAGTTGCAGGGCCAGGGCCGAGCGATGAGCAGTTCTTC
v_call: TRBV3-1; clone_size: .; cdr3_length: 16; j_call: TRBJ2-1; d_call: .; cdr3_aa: CASRRGGTRHYNEQFF; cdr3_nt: TGTGCCAGCAGACGAGGAGGAACGCGACACTACAATGAGCAGTTCTTC
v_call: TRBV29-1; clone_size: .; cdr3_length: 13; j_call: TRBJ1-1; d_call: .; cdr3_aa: CSARGRAPTEAFF; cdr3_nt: TGCAGCGCCCGAGGAAGGGCCCCTACTGAAGCTTTCTTT
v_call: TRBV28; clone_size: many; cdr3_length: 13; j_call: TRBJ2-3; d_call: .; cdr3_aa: CASSPQMVDTQYF; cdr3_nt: TGTGCCAGCAGTCCCCAGATGGTAGATACGCAGTATTTT
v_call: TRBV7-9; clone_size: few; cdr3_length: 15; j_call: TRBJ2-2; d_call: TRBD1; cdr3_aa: CASSDKDRDTGELFF; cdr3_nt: TGTGCCAGCAGCGACAAGGACAGGGACACCGGGGAGCTGTTTTTT
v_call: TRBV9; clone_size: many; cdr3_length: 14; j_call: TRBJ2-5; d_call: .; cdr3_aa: CASSGKSPRETQYF; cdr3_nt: TGTGCCAGCAGCGGTAAAAGCCCTAGGGAGACCCAGTACTTC
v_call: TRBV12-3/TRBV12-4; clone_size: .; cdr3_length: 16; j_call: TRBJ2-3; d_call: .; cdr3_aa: CASSTGTGDSTDTQYF; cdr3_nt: TGTGCCAGCAGTACGGGGACGGGAGATAGCACAGATACGCAGTATTTT
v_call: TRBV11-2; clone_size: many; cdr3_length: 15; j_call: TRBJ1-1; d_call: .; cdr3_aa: CASSFPGTLGTEAFF; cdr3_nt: TGTGCCAGCAGCTTCCCCGGGACATTGGGCACTGAAGCTTTCTTT
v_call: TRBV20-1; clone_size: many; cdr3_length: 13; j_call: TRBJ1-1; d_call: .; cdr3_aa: CSATPRESTEAFF; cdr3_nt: TGCAGTGCTACACCCAGAGAGAGCACTGAAGCTTTCTTT
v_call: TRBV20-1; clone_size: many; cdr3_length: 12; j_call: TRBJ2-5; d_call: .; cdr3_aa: CSAPVGGETQYF; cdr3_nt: TGCAGTGCTCCGGTGGGGGGAGAGACCCAGTACTTC
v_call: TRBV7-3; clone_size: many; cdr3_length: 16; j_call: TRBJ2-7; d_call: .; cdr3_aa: CASSLNGPEARHEQYF; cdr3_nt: TGTGCCAGCAGCTTAAACGGCCCCGAGGCAAGGCACGAGCAGTACTTC
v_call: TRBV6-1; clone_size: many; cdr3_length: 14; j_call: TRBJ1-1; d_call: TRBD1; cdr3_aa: CASSGWAGGAEAFF; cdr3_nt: TGTGCCAGCAGTGGATGGGCAGGGGGCGCTGAAGCTTTCTTT
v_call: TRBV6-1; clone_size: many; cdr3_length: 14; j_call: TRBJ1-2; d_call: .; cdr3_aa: CASGGEGSSYGYTF; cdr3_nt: TGTGCCAGCGGGGGGGAAGGTAGCTCCTATGGCTACACCTTC
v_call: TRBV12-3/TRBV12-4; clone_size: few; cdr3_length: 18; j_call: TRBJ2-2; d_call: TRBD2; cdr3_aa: CASSRDTWLAGGPGELFF; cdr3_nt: TGTGCCAGCAGTCGGGACACCTGGCTAGCGGGAGGGCCCGGGGAGCTGTTTTTT
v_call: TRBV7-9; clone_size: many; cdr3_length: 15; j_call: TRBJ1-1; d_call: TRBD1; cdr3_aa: CASSLGDRWDTEAFF; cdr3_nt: TGTGCCAGCAGCTTGGGGGACAGGTGGGACACTGAAGCTTTCTTT
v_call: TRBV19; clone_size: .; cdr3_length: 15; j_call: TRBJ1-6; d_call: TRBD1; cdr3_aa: CASIPSGTANSPLHF; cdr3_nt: TGTGCCAGTATCCCATCGGGGACAGCTAATTCACCCCTCCACTTT
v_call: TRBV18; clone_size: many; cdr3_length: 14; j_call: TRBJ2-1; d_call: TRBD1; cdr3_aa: CASSPVGQDNEQFF; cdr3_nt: TGTGCCAGCTCACCCGTTGGACAGGACAATGAGCAGTTCTTC
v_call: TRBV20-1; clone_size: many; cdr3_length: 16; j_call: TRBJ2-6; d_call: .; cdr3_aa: CSASPSGVGGANVLTF; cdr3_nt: TGCAGTGCTAGCCCGAGCGGAGTCGGGGGGGCCAACGTCCTGACTTTC
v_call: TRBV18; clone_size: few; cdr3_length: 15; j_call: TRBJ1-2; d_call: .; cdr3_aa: CASSPGQLTVYGYTF; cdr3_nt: TGTGCCAGCTCACCAGGGCAACTGACAGTTTATGGCTACACCTTC
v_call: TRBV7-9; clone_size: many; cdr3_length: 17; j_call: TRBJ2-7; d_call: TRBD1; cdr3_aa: CASSKVPGQGTPYEQYF; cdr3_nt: TGTGCCAGCAGCAAGGTACCGGGACAGGGAACACCCTACGAGCAGTACTTC
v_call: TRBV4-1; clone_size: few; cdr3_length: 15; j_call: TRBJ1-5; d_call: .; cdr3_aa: CASSQQTQSNQPQHF; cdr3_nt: TGCGCCAGCAGCCAACAGACACAAAGCAATCAGCCCCAGCATTTT
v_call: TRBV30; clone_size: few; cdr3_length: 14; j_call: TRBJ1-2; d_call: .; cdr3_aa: CAWSGVRVNYGYTF; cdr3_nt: TGTGCCTGGAGTGGGGTCAGGGTGAACTATGGCTACACCTTC
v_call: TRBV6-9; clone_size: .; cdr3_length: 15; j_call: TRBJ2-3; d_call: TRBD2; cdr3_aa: CANSLFSGSPDTQYF; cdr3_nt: TGTGCCAACAGTTTATTTAGCGGGAGCCCCGATACGCAGTATTTT
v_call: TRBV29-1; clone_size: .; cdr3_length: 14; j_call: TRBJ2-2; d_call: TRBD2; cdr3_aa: CSVRTSGDTGELFF; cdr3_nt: TGCAGCGTTCGGACTAGCGGGGACACCGGGGAGCTGTTTTTT
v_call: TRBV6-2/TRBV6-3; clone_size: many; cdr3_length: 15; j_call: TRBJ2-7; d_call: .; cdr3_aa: CASSIAASAAYEQYF; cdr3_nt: TGTGCCAGCAGTATAGCCGCTAGCGCCGCCTACGAGCAGTACTTC
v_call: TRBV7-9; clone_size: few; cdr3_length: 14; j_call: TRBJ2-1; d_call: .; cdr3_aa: CASSLASTNNEQFF; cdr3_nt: TGTGCCAGCAGCTTAGCCTCGACCAATAATGAGCAGTTCTTC
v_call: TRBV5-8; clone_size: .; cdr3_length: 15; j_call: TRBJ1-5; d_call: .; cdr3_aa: CASSLRMGGHQPQHF; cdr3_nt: TGTGCCAGCAGCTTAAGAATGGGTGGTCATCAGCCCCAGCATTTT
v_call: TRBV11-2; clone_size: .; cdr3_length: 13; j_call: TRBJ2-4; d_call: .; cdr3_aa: CASSLGVKNIQYF; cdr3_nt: TGTGCCAGCAGCTTAGGGGTCAAAAACATTCAGTACTTC